This section outlines one T cell receptor beta chain sequence together with its context. Libraries were prepared by immunoSEQ multiplex PCR; TCRdb keeps only in-frame clonotypes and omits some of them. The repertoire has some 310,000 clones, roughly 90% of them found once; the top ten carry 2.5% to 3.5%. These data belong to a study of blood T cell repertoires in COVID-19. The CDR3 spans 15 residues. The germline V gene encodes CDR1 SGHRS and CDR2 YFSETQ. The V gene end was trimmed by 4 bases and the J gene end by 2 bases; junction bases not matched to a gene: 5. The source of this sequence is a woman in her thirties with COVID-19, enrolled during active disease. Specimen: peripheral blood. V and J are TRBV5-1 and TRBJ2-7; 11 bases are shared with TRBD2. CDR3 region: CASSLTSGDAYEQYF. DNA for the CDR3: TGCGCCAGCAGCCTGACTAGCGGGGATGCCTACGAGCAGTACTTC.